Each of the 29 T cell receptor beta chains below was sequenced from the same sample in a study of T cell responses to AZD1222 COVID-19 vaccine. Method: immunoSEQ multiplex PCR; TCRdb's copy keeps in-frame clones and lacks some. The top ten hold around 1.2% of the sample, which has fewer than 130,000 clones, under 95% seen once. Material: peripheral blood, obtained on day 0 of AZD1222 vaccination. These receptors were collected from an adult in good health.

This clone was counted a few times. V and J are TRBV5-1 and TRBJ1-1; the D is unclear. This CDR3 contains 16 residues. V shed 0 bases and J shed 0 bases, with 12 bases lying between them. CDR1 is SGHRS and CDR2 is YFSETQ in the germline V gene. The CDR3 loop is CASSLANGLMNTEAFF. CDR3 in DNA: TGCGCCAGCAGCTTGGCCAACGGGCTAATGAACACTGAAGCTTTCTTT.

This chain joins TRBV7-2 and TRBJ1-1; D is unclear. V was trimmed by 3 bases and J by 3 bases, leaving 11 bases between them. The CDR3 runs to 14 residues. Looked up from germline, CDR1 is SGHTA and CDR2 is FQGNSA. The CDR3 loop is CASSFFPWDTEAFF. In DNA form, the CDR3 reads TGTGCCAGCAGCTTTTTTCCCTGGGACACTGAAGCTTTCTTT.

The chain recombines TRBV30 with TRBJ2-7, with D possibly TRBD2 on 5 matching bases. The V gene's germline CDR1 is GTSNPN and CDR2 SVGIG (reference sequence). Trimming took 2 bases from V and 5 from J, leaving 7 bases between them. The CDR3 runs to 11 residues. The CDR3 nucleotides are TGTGCCTGGAGTAGCGGCCACGAGCAGTACTTC. It is translated as CAWSSGHEQYF.

The genes are TRBV13 and TRBJ1-2; 8 nucleotides match TRBD1. CDR3 length equals 16 residues. CDR1 and CDR2 from the germline V gene are PRHDT and FYEKMQ (reference sequence). The junction had 10 bases not matched to a gene; V was cut back by 5 bases and J by 2 bases. The CDR3 nucleotides are TGTGCCAGCAGCCAGGGGAGGACAGGGACCAACTATGGCTACACCTTC. Its translation is CASSQGRTGTNYGYTF.

The chain recombines TRBV29-1 with TRBJ1-2, with 7 bases fitting TRBD1. Unmatched junction bases numbered 2, after V lost 7 bases and J lost 0 bases. Germline V lookup: CDR1 SQVTM, CDR2 ANQGSEA. This CDR3 contains 12 residues. The CDR3 region has the DNA TGCAGCGGGGGGACAGCTAACTATGGCTACACCTTC. It specifies CSGGTANYGYTF.

V is TRBV30 and J is TRBJ2-5; 7 nucleotides agree with TRBD2. This CDR3 spans 16 amino acids. The trim removed 0 bases at V and 2 bases at J, leaving 9 bases unmatched. CDR1 and CDR2 (germline): GTSNPN, SVGIG (reference sequence). The CDR3 loop reads CAWSVGGVRAQETQYF. CDR3 nucleotides: TGTGCCTGGAGTGTGGGGGGGGTCAGGGCTCAAGAGACCCAGTACTTC.

This chain connects TRBV28 to TRBJ1-5; 9 positions match TRBD1. V was pared by 3 bases and J by 3 bases, with 6 bases of the junction left unmatched. Germline assignment: CDR1 MDHEN and CDR2 SYDVKM. The CDR3 consists of 16 residues. The CDR3 coding sequence is TGTGCCAGCAGTTTTTTAGGGACAGGGAACAATCAGCCCCAGCATTTT. This encodes CASSFLGTGNNQPQHF.

The CDR3 DNA sequence: TGTGCCAGCAGCCTCGGGACAGGGGTCCTATATGGCTACACCTTC. Protein: CASSLGTGVLYGYTF. The chain recombines TRBV11-3 with TRBJ1-2; 10 positions match TRBD1. The CDR3 runs to 15 residues. From germline, CDR1 is SGHNT and CDR2 YENEEA. J gave up 5 bases and V 5 bases, and 8 bases lay outside the gene matches.

The rearrangement joins TRBV3-1 (or the pseudogene TRBV3-2) to TRBJ2-7, with a tentative D call TRBD2 (6 bases). This CDR3 region has 16 residues. V was clipped by 6 bases and J by 2 bases, with 20 bases between them. Germline values: CDR1 LGHDT, CDR2 YNNKEL (reference sequence). This chain's CDR3 is CASSPISGARTYEQYF. In DNA, the CDR3 is TGTGCCAGCAGTCCTATTAGCGGCGCCCGAACCTACGAGCAGTACTTC.

The chain carries TRBV19 and TRBJ1-5, with TRBD1 matching over 7 bases. Germline values: CDR1 LNHDA, CDR2 SQIVND (reference sequence). The V and J ends lost 6 bases and 1 base, in that order; junction bases with no gene match: 6. There are 15 residues in the CDR3. The CDR3: CASSGTVTSNQPQHF. The CDR3 DNA reads TGTGCCAGTAGCGGGACAGTAACAAGCAATCAGCCCCAGCATTTT.

The V call is TRBV7-9, the J call TRBJ1-3; no clear D. Looked up from germline, CDR1 is SEHNR and CDR2 is FQNEAQ (reference sequence). Trimming left V 1 base short and J 1 base short, with 5 bases between. This CDR3 has 14 amino acids. CDR3 in amino acids: CASSLDISGNTIYF. CDR3 nucleotide sequence: TGTGCCAGCAGCTTAGATATTTCTGGAAACACCATATATTTT.

The rearrangement links TRBV28 to TRBJ1-4, with a possible D match to TRBD1 (5 bases). V lost 2 bases, J lost 5 bases, and 9 bases lay in between. This CDR3 has 14 residues. CDR1 MDHEN and CDR2 SYDVKM come from the germline V gene. The CDR3 DNA follows: TGTGCCAGCAGTTTACAGGGTGGGAATGAAAAACTGTTTTTT. It codes for CASSLQGGNEKLFF.

In this sample, this clone turned up once. This chain uses TRBV4-2 with TRBJ1-5, with D tentatively TRBD1 (5 bases). Trimming stripped 4 bases from V and 0 bases from J, with 7 bases between. This CDR3 has 14 amino acids. Germline CDR1 is LGHNA and CDR2 is YNFKEQ. The CDR3 DNA reads TGTGCCAGCAGCCCTGACAGTAGCAATCAGCCCCAGCATTTT. It specifies CASSPDSSNQPQHF.

In its sample, this clone was seen a few times. This chain connects TRBV12-3 or TRBV12-4 to TRBJ1-5, with no clear D. This CDR3 contains 13 residues. V lost 8 bases, J lost 6 bases, and 14 bases lay in between. CDR3 bases: TGTGCCAGCGGCTCTGCGGACTTTCAGCCCCAGCATTTT. Translated: CASGSADFQPQHF.

The J gene is TRBJ1-4, the V gene TRBV19; TRBD1 is a possible D gene (6 bases). The CDR3 is 16 residues long. Germline values: CDR1 LNHDA, CDR2 SQIVND (reference sequence). V was clipped by 5 bases and J by 0 bases, with 13 bases between them. CDR3 region: CASSGGTSATNEKLFF. The CDR3 DNA is TGTGCCAGTAGTGGCGGGACATCCGCAACTAATGAAAAACTGTTTTTT.

The chain has TRBV25-1 and TRBJ2-7; 9 bases are shared with TRBD2. CDR1 is MGHDK and CDR2 is SYGVNS in the germline V gene. The V and J ends lost 5 bases and 4 bases, in that order; junction bases with no gene match: 6. The CDR3 extends over 14 amino acids. The chain's CDR3 is CASSRAGGSYEQYF. Here the CDR3 DNA reads TGTGCCAGCAGTCGAGCGGGGGGTTCGTACGAGCAGTACTTC.

The chain links TRBV30 to TRBJ2-3, with D uncertain. The CDR3 runs 12 residues. Trimming took off 1 base at V and 5 bases at J, with 7 bases between the two ends. Germline-derived CDR1 and CDR2 are GTSNPN and SVGIG (reference sequence). CDR3 loop: CAWSEMQDTQYF. Here the CDR3 DNA reads TGTGCCTGGAGTGAGATGCAAGATACGCAGTATTTT.

This chain connects TRBV2 to TRBJ2-1; maybe TRBD1 (6 bases). Germline lookup yields CDR1 SNHLY and CDR2 FYNNEI. V lost 5 bases and J lost 0, with 11 bases in between. The CDR3 loop spans 15 amino acids. CDR3 sequence: CASSKGDGSYNEQFF. The CDR3 nucleotides read TGTGCCAGCAGTAAGGGGGACGGCTCCTACAATGAGCAGTTCTTC.

The CDR3 region is CASSYSWDSNYGYTF. The CDR3 DNA reads as TGTGCCAGCAGTTACTCTTGGGACAGTAACTATGGCTACACCTTC. The rearrangement joins TRBV6-5 to TRBJ1-2; TRBD1 matches 7 bases. With 0 bases clipped from V and 1 base from J, the junction kept 2 bases outside the gene matches. CDR1 is MNHEY and CDR2 is SVGAGI in the germline V gene. There are 15 residues in the CDR3.

V is TRBV2 and J is TRBJ1-2; tentatively, D is TRBD1 (6 bases). V was clipped by 3 bases and J by 5 bases, with 13 bases between them. Germline lookup yields CDR1 SNHLY and CDR2 FYNNEI. This CDR3 region has 14 residues. The CDR3, as DNA: TGTGCCAGCAGTGAGTTAGGAGGGGGATATGGCTACACCTTC. Translated: CASSELGGGYGYTF.

The chain combines TRBV7-8 with TRBJ1-3; 11 bases are a match to TRBD1. The CDR3 sequence is 16 residues long. The germline gives CDR1 SGHVS, CDR2 FQNEAQ. V lost 3 bases, J lost 3 bases, and 4 bases stayed unmatched. The chain's CDR3 is CASSLDRGPVGNTIYF. The CDR3 DNA sequence: TGTGCCAGCAGCTTGGACAGGGGGCCTGTTGGAAACACCATATATTTT.

The chain employs TRBV6-5 and TRBJ2-1; 15 bases agree with TRBD2. The V segment lost 9 bases and the J segment 8 bases; nucleotides outside the gene matches: 8. The CDR3 covers 15 residues. Germline V gene lookup returns CDR1 MNHEY and CDR2 SVGAGI. The CDR3 sequence: CASPGTSGGPDEQFF. The CDR3 DNA sequence: TGTGCCAGTCCCGGGACTAGCGGGGGGCCGGATGAGCAGTTCTTC.

This chain uses TRBV4-3 with TRBJ1-1; 7 positions agree with TRBD1. The length of the CDR3 is 15 residues. The ends lost 4 bases at V and 4 bases at J; junction bases unmatched: 9. CDR1 is LGHNA and CDR2 is YSLEER in the germline V gene. The CDR3 nucleotides read TGCGCCAGCAGCCCCCAGACAGGGCGGACCACTGAAGCTTTCTTT. It translates to CASSPQTGRTTEAFF.

The rearrangement links TRBV20-1 to TRBJ2-7, with TRBD1 matching 9 bases. The CDR3 sequence is 13 residues long. The J segment lost 7 bases and the V segment lost 3 bases, leaving 7 bases of the junction unmatched. The germline gives CDR1 DFQATT, CDR2 SNEGSKA (reference sequence). The CDR3 DNA reads TGCAGTGCTAGTCTGGGACAGGGACGGGAGCAGTACTTC. Protein product: CSASLGQGREQYF.

This chain connects TRBV7-9 to TRBJ1-2, with TRBD1 identical over 8 bases. The CDR3 contains 16 residues. V was clipped by 5 bases and J by 2 bases; unmatched bases: 10. Germline assignment: CDR1 SEHNR and CDR2 FQNEAQ (reference sequence). The CDR3 region is CASSPRAGGANYGYTF. For the CDR3, the DNA is TGTGCCAGCAGCCCGAGGGCAGGGGGCGCCAACTATGGCTACACCTTC.

This sequence joins TRBV29-1 and TRBJ1-2; 7 bases align to TRBD1. Germline CDR1 SQVTM, CDR2 ANQGSEA. J gave up 0 bases and V 8 bases, and 15 bases lay outside the gene matches. The length of the CDR3 is 16 residues. The CDR3 bases are TGCAGCACACCAGAGACAGGGCTCTCGACTAACTATGGCTACACCTTC. This translates into CSTPETGLSTNYGYTF.

This clone was detected once. This chain links TRBV19 with TRBJ1-1, with D perhaps TRBD1 (5 bases). V shed 5 bases and J shed 6 bases, with 25 bases lying between them. Germline V gives CDR1 LNHDA, CDR2 SQIVND (reference sequence). CDR3 length: 17 residues. Written as DNA, the CDR3 is TGTGCCAGTAGTCCCCCCCGGGGGAAGGGCCACACCCCTGAAGCTTTCTTT. It codes for CASSPPRGKGHTPEAFF.

This chain joins TRBV11-3 and TRBJ1-6, with TRBD1 matching 10 bases. Germline V gene lookup returns CDR1 SGHNT and CDR2 YENEEA. V lost 3 bases and J lost 11; bases outside the gene matches: 7. This CDR3 has 15 residues. This chain's CDR3 is CASSFGQGGNTPLHF. The CDR3 DNA reads TGTGCCAGCAGCTTCGGACAGGGGGGCAACACACCCCTCCACTTT.

The chain links TRBV18 to TRBJ1-2; D might be TRBD1 (6 bases). Trimming pared 5 bases from V and 6 bases from J, leaving 13 bases between. The CDR3 length is 13 residues. The germline V gene has CDR1 KGHSH and CDR2 LQKENI. The chain's CDR3 is CASSTGQLNGYTF. In nucleotides, the CDR3 is TGTGCCAGCTCAACAGGACAGCTCAATGGCTACACCTTC. Looking up the rest from reference TRBV18 and TRBJ1-2 gives the full variable domain: NAGVMQNPRHLVRRRGQEARLRCSPMKGHSHVYWYRQLPEEGLKFMVYLQKENIIDESGMPKERFSAEFPKEGPSILRIQQVVRGDSAAYFCASSTGQLNGYTFGSGTRLTVV.